This TCR beta chain was retrieved from a study of blood T cell repertoires in COVID-19. Clones were sequenced by immunoSEQ multiplex PCR, and TCRdb holds only the in-frame ones, with some missing. The data show 120,000 to 150,000 clones, with 84% seen just once and under 4.5% held by the top ten. CDR3 length: 17 residues. CDR1 and CDR2 from the germline V gene are MGHRA and YSYEKL. The J segment lost 9 bases and the V segment lost 0 bases, leaving 11 bases of the junction unmatched. Sequenced sample: PBMCs or T cells enriched from blood (not recorded which). This sequence was found in a man aged 45 to 65 in a cohort exposed to, infected with or recovered from COVID-19 (not recorded which). The chain combines TRBV4-1 with TRBJ2-1, with 10 bases fitting TRBD2. CDR3 region: CASSQDTLTSGIREQFF. In DNA form, the CDR3 reads TGCGCCAGCAGCCAAGATACGTTAACTAGCGGGATTCGTGAGCAGTTCTTC.